The 12 T cell receptor beta chains below all came from one sample that was sequenced in a study of CD8 T cells in ankylosing spondylitis. TCRdb re-called the 5' RACE reads with MiXCR, one entry per CDR3 protein. The table includes 200,000 or so distinct CDR3 sequences, around 13% detected once. Sequenced input: blood, either unsorted or a sorted T cell fraction (not recorded which). The receptor set was obtained from a female donor with ankylosing spondylitis or in good health (not recorded which).

The gene calls are TRBV7-6 and TRBJ2-3, with a possible D match to TRBD1 (5 bases). The CDR3 spans 14 residues. V was pared by 3 bases and J by 2 bases, with 9 bases between. Germline-derived CDR1 and CDR2 are SGHVS and FNYEAQ. The CDR3 sequence is CASSFYRNTDTQYF. CDR3 DNA sequence: TGTGCCAGCAGCTTTTACAGGAACACAGATACGCAGTATTTT.

This clonotype showed up many times. V gene TRBV5-1 combines with J gene TRBJ2-6; 7 bases align to TRBD1. The CDR3 covers 18 residues. The trim removed 4 bases at V and 0 bases at J, leaving 10 bases unmatched. Germline-derived CDR1 and CDR2 are SGHRS and YFSETQ. The CDR3 reads CASSIIPGQISGANVLTF. CDR3 bases: TGCGCCAGCAGCATCATACCGGGACAGATCTCTGGGGCCAACGTCCTGACTTTC.

The genes are TRBV18 and TRBJ2-7; unclear D gene. Trimming shortened V by 3 bases and J by 2 bases, and 11 bases separated the two germline ends. This CDR3 has 14 amino acids. Germline V gene sequence: CDR1 KGHSH, CDR2 LQKENI. For the CDR3, the DNA is TGTGCCAGCTCACCTAACCCAAATACCTACGAGCAGTACTTC. It yields the protein CASSPNPNTYEQYF.

The count of this clonotype is one. The J gene is TRBJ2-2, the V gene TRBV23-1, with D perhaps given as TRBD1 or TRBD2 (5 bases each). TRBV23-1 is recorded as an ORF, its role being uncertain. The CDR3 runs to 14 residues. V dropped 0 bases and J dropped 9 bases, with 11 bases sitting between them. The CDR3 spells CASSQSHGGRELFF. The DNA for the CDR3 is TGCGCCAGCAGTCAATCCCATGGGGGACGGGAGCTGTTTTTT.

This clonotype was counted many times. The V and J genes are TRBV12-5 and TRBJ2-1; TRBD2 is a possible D gene (6 bases). There are 13 residues in the CDR3. The germline V gene encodes CDR1 LGHNT and CDR2 FRNRAP. V was trimmed by 3 bases and J by 9 bases, leaving 12 bases between them. The CDR3 loop reads CASGFQSRGEQFF. Written as DNA, the CDR3 is TGTGCTAGTGGTTTTCAGTCGCGGGGTGAGCAGTTCTTC.

This clonotype has a count of ten or more. The gene calls are TRBV5-1 and TRBJ1-1; possibly TRBD1 for D (5 bases). The length of the CDR3 is 14 residues. V lost 4 bases and J lost 8, with 18 bases in between. Germline V gives CDR1 SGHRS, CDR2 YFSETQ. In nucleotides, the CDR3 is TGCGCCAGCAGCGCCGCGTCGGGCAGGGAGGAAGCTTTCTTT. Translated, it gives CASSAASGREEAFF. The whole variable domain, filled in from reference TRBV5-1 and TRBJ1-1, reads KAGVTQTPRYLIKTRGQQVTLSCSPISGHRSVSWYQQTPGQGLQFLFEYFSETQRNKGNFPGRFSGRQFSNSRSEMNVSTLELGDSALYLCASSAASGREEAFFGQGTRLTVV.

This clonotype has a handful of counts. The chain recombines TRBV20-1 with TRBJ1-1; no reliable D call. CDR1 is DFQATT, CDR2 SNEGSKA, per germline (reference sequence). This CDR3 is 12 amino acids long. The ends were cut back, 3 bases at V and 5 bases at J, with 10 bases in the middle. In DNA, the CDR3 is TGCAGTGCTAGTGCCGGGTTGACTGAAGCTTTCTTT. It encodes CSASAGLTEAFF.

This clonotype was seen many times. The chain has TRBV29-1 and TRBJ2-7; D is possibly TRBD1 or TRBD2 (5 bases each). The CDR3 spans 12 residues. Germline V gene data show CDR1 as SQVTM and CDR2 as ANQGSEA. Trimming stripped 3 bases from V and 2 bases from J, with 8 bases between. CDR3 region: CSVEGPTYEQYF. The CDR3 bases are TGCAGCGTTGAGGGACCTACCTACGAGCAGTACTTC.

The V and J genes are TRBV20-1 and TRBJ2-1; 10 nucleotides line up with TRBD2. V dropped 3 bases and J dropped 10; count of bases not matched to a gene: 12. Germline V gene data show CDR1 as DFQATT and CDR2 as SNEGSKA (reference sequence). The CDR3 has 15 amino acids. Here the CDR3 reads CSASPPSGRRVEQFF. CDR3 bases: TGCAGTGCTAGTCCCCCTAGCGGGAGACGGGTCGAGCAGTTCTTC.

The chain carries TRBV7-2 and TRBJ1-5; maybe TRBD1 (6 bases). This CDR3 has 14 amino acids. V was clipped by 6 bases and J by 4 bases, with 13 bases between them. CDR1 and CDR2 (germline): SGHTA, FQGNSA. CDR3 bases: TGTGCCAGCAGTATACAGGGCGGGAATCAGCCCCAGCATTTT. It yields the protein CASSIQGGNQPQHF. The entire variable domain, with the rest obtained from reference TRBV7-2 and TRBJ1-5, is as follows: GAGVSQSPSNKVTEKGKDVELRCDPISGHTALYWYRQSLGQGLEFLIYFQGNSAPDKSGLPSDRFSAERTGGSVSTLTIQRTQQEDSAVYLCASSIQGGNQPQHFGDGTRLSIL.

This sequence joins TRBV27 and TRBJ2-1; 15 bases match TRBD2. The germline V gene encodes CDR1 MNHEY and CDR2 SMNVEV (reference sequence). V trimming: 4 bases; J trimming: 2 bases; junction bases outside the gene matches: 0. This CDR3 comprises 16 residues. The CDR3: CASSWTSGRAYNEQFF. The DNA for the CDR3 is TGTGCCAGCAGTTGGACTAGCGGGAGGGCCTACAATGAGCAGTTCTTC.

This clonotype was observed many times. V gene TRBV27 combines with J gene TRBJ2-1; no clear D. CDR3 length: 11 residues. Germline V gene lookup returns CDR1 MNHEY and CDR2 SMNVEV (reference sequence). V gave up 5 bases and J gave up 10 bases, with 9 bases separating them. The CDR3 reads CASSTPREQFF. CDR3 sequence (DNA): TGTGCCAGCAGTACCCCGAGAGAGCAGTTCTTC.